Listed below are T cell receptor beta chains from one sample, sequenced in a study of early T cells in non-severe SARS-CoV-2 infection. Using its own MiXCR run on the 5' RACE reads, TCRdb lists one record per CDR3 protein. The sample records about 50,000 distinct CDR3 sequences, approximately 8.5% being singletons. Material for sequencing was whole blood. The origin of the receptors is an adult who was a healthcare worker with PCR-confirmed SARS-CoV-2 infection or an uninfected control (not recorded which). Each CDR3 is given with its conserved first and last residue. The order of the fields is CDR3 length, J gene, clone size, D gene, V gene, CDR3 protein, CDR3 DNA. A D gene is named only where the DNA matches it firmly. A row's size may be missing; if present it is once, few, many or a size class.

>15|TRBJ1-5|many|.|TRBV7-2
CASSLNQGSQQPQHF
TGTGCCAGCAGCTTAAATCAGGGCAGCCAACAGCCCCAGCATTTT
>15|TRBJ2-1|many|TRBD2|TRBV4-3
CASSQGLAGDTEQFF
TGCGCCAGCAGCCAAGGACTAGCGGGAGATACTGAGCAGTTCTTC
>14|TRBJ2-7|many|TRBD2|TRBV5-4
CASSLRGRAYEQYF
TGTGCCAGCAGCTTGCGCGGGAGGGCCTACGAGCAGTACTTC
>12|TRBJ1-1|many|.|TRBV29-1
CSSGGGYTEAFF
TGCAGCTCTGGGGGGGGTTACACTGAAGCTTTCTTT
>15|TRBJ1-4|.|.|TRBV7-2
CASSLKHSTNEKLFF
TGTGCCAGCAGCTTAAAGCACTCAACTAATGAAAAACTGTTTTTT
>17|TRBJ1-1|many|.|TRBV6-2/TRBV6-3
CASRVQRRGQLATEAFF
TGTGCCAGCAGAGTTCAACGACGAGGACAGTTGGCCACTGAAGCTTTCTTT
>15|TRBJ2-7|many|TRBD2|TRBV28
CASSLTGLVTYEQYF
TGTGCCAGCAGTTTGACGGGACTAGTCACCTACGAGCAGTACTTC
>11|TRBJ2-3|.|.|TRBV19
CASREGDTQYF
TGTGCCAGTCGCGAGGGAGATACGCAGTATTTT
>11|TRBJ2-1|many|TRBD1|TRBV27
CASSTGNEQFF
TGTGCCAGTTCGACAGGGAATGAGCAGTTCTTC
>16|TRBJ2-3|few|TRBD2|TRBV19
CASSKTSGRAKDTQYF
TGTGCCAGTAGTAAGACTAGCGGGAGGGCCAAAGATACGCAGTATTTT
>11|TRBJ2-2|few|.|TRBV7-2
CASREAGELFF
TGTGCCAGCAGAGAAGCCGGGGAGCTGTTTTTT
>13|TRBJ2-7|few|TRBD2|TRBV20-1
CSARLAGGQEQYF
TGCAGTGCTCGCCTAGCGGGAGGTCAGGAGCAGTACTTC
>16|TRBJ2-3|many|.|TRBV4-2
CASSQVEGGLTDTQYF
TGTGCCAGCAGCCAAGTAGAGGGTGGCCTCACAGATACGCAGTATTTT
>16|TRBJ1-1|.|.|TRBV6-5
CASSYVVSVMNTEAFF
TGTGCCAGCAGTTACGTCGTTTCGGTGATGAACACTGAAGCTTTCTTT
>16|TRBJ2-3|.|.|TRBV7-9
CASSSWRGQLTDTQYF
TGTGCCAGCAGCTCCTGGAGAGGTCAGCTCACAGATACGCAGTATTTT
>18|TRBJ1-1|many|.|TRBV4-3
CASRDIGKSRIKDTEAFF
TGCGCCAGCAGGGATATTGGGAAGTCAAGGATTAAGGACACTGAAGCTTTCTTT
>12|TRBJ2-1|.|.|TRBV20-1
CSASDRTNEQFF
TGCAGTGCTTCGGACCGGACCAATGAGCAGTTCTTC
>22|TRBJ2-6|many|.|TRBV19
CASSTLVLPPVTADSGANVLTF
TGTGCCAGTAGTACGCTAGTATTACCCCCGGTTACGGCAGACTCTGGGGCCAACGTCCTGACTTTC
>11|TRBJ1-1|many|.|TRBV6-1
CASSEISGAFF
TGTGCCAGCAGTGAAATTAGTGGAGCTTTCTTT
>12|TRBJ1-6|many|.|TRBV11-2
CATSPTDSPLHF
TGTGCCACTTCACCAACTGATTCACCCCTCCACTTT
>16|TRBJ2-5|.|.|TRBV6-2/TRBV6-3
CASSYSRQGIWETQYF
TGTGCCAGCAGTTACTCGCGGCAGGGGATATGGGAGACCCAGTACTTC
>12|TRBJ2-1|many|TRBD2|TRBV29-1
CSVQRGGNEQFF
TGCAGCGTGCAGCGGGGGGGGAATGAGCAGTTCTTC
>13|TRBJ1-1|many|.|TRBV6-6
CASSSHKNSEAFF
TGTGCCAGCAGTTCACACAAAAACTCTGAAGCTTTCTTT
>14|TRBJ2-5|many|.|TRBV7-2
CASSSPGGSETQYF
TGTGCCAGCAGCTCCCCCGGTGGTTCCGAGACCCAGTACTTC
>15|TRBJ2-3|many|TRBD2|TRBV6-2/TRBV6-3
CASSSPAGVTDTQYF
TGTGCCAGCAGTTCTCCAGCGGGGGTCACAGATACGCAGTATTTT
>16|TRBJ2-7|few|.|TRBV6-5
CASSYSYRRGNYEQYF
TGTGCCAGCAGTTACTCGTACAGGAGAGGAAACTACGAGCAGTACTTC
>13|TRBJ2-2|few|.|TRBV11-2
CASSPVNTGELFF
TGTGCCAGCAGCCCTGTGAACACCGGGGAGCTGTTTTTT
>15|TRBJ2-1|.|.|TRBV7-2
CASSTDRSSYNEQFF
TGTGCCAGCAGCACAGACCGGAGCTCCTACAATGAGCAGTTCTTC
>15|TRBJ2-1|many|.|TRBV3-1
CASSQAGSSYNEQFF
TGTGCCAGCAGCCAAGCGGGAAGCTCCTACAATGAGCAGTTCTTC
>12|TRBJ2-7|many|.|TRBV18
CASSPRAGEQYF
TGTGCCAGCTCACCACGGGCGGGCGAGCAGTACTTC
>13|TRBJ2-7|.|.|TRBV28
CASSLRISYEQYF
TGTGCCAGCAGTTTAAGGATTTCCTACGAGCAGTACTTC
>15|TRBJ2-7|many|.|TRBV21-1
CASSKEERSLLEQYF
TGTGCCAGCAGCAAAGAAGAGAGGTCGTTGTTGGAGCAGTACTTC
>13|TRBJ2-7|.|.|TRBV5-1
CASSRGSDDEQYF
TGCGCCAGCTCTCGGGGCAGTGATGACGAGCAGTACTTC
>15|TRBJ2-7|many|TRBD1|TRBV27
CASSLAGQASYEQYF
TGTGCCAGCAGTTTAGCGGGACAGGCGTCCTACGAGCAGTACTTC
>12|TRBJ1-5|many|.|TRBV28
CASSAALEPQHF
TGTGCCAGCAGCGCCGCCCTGGAACCCCAGCATTTT
>15|TRBJ2-3|few|TRBD2|TRBV19
CASSITLAGEGTQYF
TGTGCCAGTAGTATAACACTAGCGGGAGAAGGGACGCAGTATTTT
>14|TRBJ2-5|.|TRBD2|TRBV3-1
CASSQWLAEETQYF
TGTGCCAGCAGCCAATGGCTAGCGGAAGAGACCCAGTACTTC
>12|TRBJ1-5|.|.|TRBV15
CATSREAQPQHF
TGTGCCACCAGCAGAGAGGCTCAGCCCCAGCATTTT
>12|TRBJ1-1|few|.|TRBV10-3
CAIREVNTEAFF
TGTGCCATCAGGGAGGTGAACACTGAAGCTTTCTTT
>14|TRBJ1-1|few|.|TRBV7-9
CASSLQGMNTEAFF
TGTGCCAGCAGCTTACAGGGAATGAACACTGAAGCTTTCTTT
>20|TRBJ2-4|.|TRBD2|TRBV28
CASSFPQTSGGDLAKNIQYF
TGTGCCAGCAGTTTCCCCCAGACTAGCGGGGGGGACCTAGCCAAAAACATTCAGTACTTC
>13|TRBJ1-5|medium-sized|.|TRBV12-3/TRBV12-4
CASSLGGSQPQHF
TGTGCCAGCAGTTTAGGGGGGAGTCAGCCCCAGCATTTT
>15|TRBJ1-4|.|.|TRBV21-1
CASSRGEQTNEKLFF
TGTGCCAGCAGTCGGGGAGAGCAAACTAATGAAAAACTGTTTTTT
>15|TRBJ2-1|many|.|TRBV7-2
CASSRQESSYNEQFF
TGTGCCAGCAGCAGACAGGAGAGCTCCTACAATGAGCAGTTCTTC
>13|TRBJ2-7|many|.|TRBV11-2
CASSLEGAGRQYF
TGTGCCAGCAGCTTAGAAGGTGCGGGAAGGCAGTACTTC